This T cell receptor beta chain was obtained from a study of blood T cell repertoires in COVID-19. Study at large: Sample material is recorded as cDNA or gDNA derived from T cells, B-cell-depleted T cells, or PBMCs.

Original data processing: Using reference gene primer amplification, nucleated cell counts were estimated. The protocol was immunoSEQ multiplex PCR, while the TCRdb copy is restricted to in-frame clones and leaves out a portion. Clonal size and the V and J genes are those of that table, whereas D and trimming came from the DNA. The sample lists roughly 96,000 clones, 81% occurring once. Trimming cost V 3 bases and J 5 bases, with 12 bases left between them. The CDR3 is 14 residues long. Germline CDR1 SGDLS, CDR2 YYNGEE. This clonotype originated in a man between 60 and 75 years old with acute or convalescent COVID-19. The chain combines TRBV9 with TRBJ2-1; D might be TRBD2 (5 bases). The sequenced sample was peripheral blood. CDR3 nucleotides: TGTGCCAGCAGCGCAAGAGGGTTGGACAATGAGCAGTTCTTC. Protein product: CASSARGLDNEQFF.